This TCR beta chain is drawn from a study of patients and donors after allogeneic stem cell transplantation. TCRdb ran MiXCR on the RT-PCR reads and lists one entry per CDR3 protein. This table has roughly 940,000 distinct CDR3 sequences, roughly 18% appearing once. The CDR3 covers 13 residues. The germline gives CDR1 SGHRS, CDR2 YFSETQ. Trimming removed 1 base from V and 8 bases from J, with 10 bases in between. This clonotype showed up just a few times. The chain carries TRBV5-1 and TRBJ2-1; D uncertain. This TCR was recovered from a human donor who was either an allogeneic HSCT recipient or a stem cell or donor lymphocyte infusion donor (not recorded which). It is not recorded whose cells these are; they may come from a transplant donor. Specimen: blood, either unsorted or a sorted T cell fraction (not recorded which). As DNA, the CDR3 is TGCGCCAGCAGCTTGCGGGCAAGTGATGAGCAGTTCTTC. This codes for CASSLRASDEQFF.